The entry that follows covers one T cell receptor beta chain sequence. The antigen it binds to is not known. The record has no base qualities; no much larger clone is one base away. The data stem from a study of T cell changes during pregnancy in multiple sclerosis (dated by TCRdb to between 2018 and 2021). About the investigation overall: The study looked at changes in the T cell repertoire across pregnancy in women with multiple sclerosis.

The protocol used for the library was the immunoSEQ multiplex PCR assay. TCRdb mirrors the immuneACCESS table, restricted to in-frame sequences. Some clones are absent from its copies; in checked studies, under half trace to an unresolved V gene, and the reason for the others is unknown. In all, the sample holds around 15,000 clones, and 93% of those were seen once. The ten largest account for 2.5% to 3% of the sample. The CDR1 and CDR2 encoded by the germline V gene are SGHTA and FQGNSA. The CDR3 spans 13 residues, from the cysteine through the phenylalanine. Of the read, only the CDR3 DNA is kept; its 39 bases are in frame from base 1. The junction carries 13 bases between V and J, which are trimmed by 5 bases and 8 bases respectively.

Sequences were derived from peripheral blood, sampled in the second trimester of pregnancy. This TCR was recovered from a female donor in good health, enrolled as a control in a pregnancy study. This chain joins TRBV7-2 to TRBJ1-5; no D gene is confidently identified. This receptor carries the CDR3 CASSPLEREPQHF. The nucleotides read TGTGCCAGCAGCCCCCTAGAGAGGGAGCCCCAGCATTTT.